This T cell receptor beta chain was recovered during a study of tumor and adjacent non-tumor tissue in lung cancer. No cell sorting was done before RNA was extracted from the tissue. The normal lung tissue was taken more than 3 cm from the tumor edge. Regarding this clonotype: At one end, the junction sequence differs from germline, possibly due to a read error.

The CDR3 totals 19 residues. In germline, CDR1 is SGHVS, CDR2 FQNEAQ. TCRbeta libraries were built with three rounds of nested PCR, modified from ARM-PCR. TCRdb re-analysed the multiplex PCR reads in MiXCR, keeping a single row per CDR3 protein. Of about 67,000 distinct CDR3 sequences in the sample, 76% were seen once. This sequence joins TRBV7-8 and TRBJ2-7; 10 bases fit TRBD2. This receptor was identified in a man in his fifties or sixties with non-small cell lung cancer. Source material: distant non-tumor lung tissue. CDR3 bases: TGTGTCAGCAGCCCGAAGGGACTAGCGTTGGTACCGAGCTCCAACGAGCAGTACTTC. Translation: CVSSPKGLALVPSSNEQYF.